This T cell receptor (beta chain) is drawn from a study of blood T cell repertoires in COVID-19. Across the study: Samples came from the United States, Italy and Spain, spanning acute and convalescent COVID-19.

The V end lost 2 bases, the J end lost 0 bases, and 14 bases lay between the germline ends. From germline, CDR1 is MGHRA and CDR2 YSYEKL. This CDR3 is 16 amino acids long. Everyone who took part was 18 to 89 years old, and they came from 20 to 25 US areas. Donors in Cohort 3 who had recovered were those with two negative PCRs, healthcare professional clearance, or resolution of their symptoms. This table comes from immunoSEQ multiplex PCR, and its TCRdb copy is limited to in-frame clones, with some not included. The sample has approximately 490,000 clones, approximately 90% seen once; the top ten hold under 9.5%.

This TCR was recovered from a woman aged 55-75 years who had recovered from COVID-19. Sequenced material: PBMCs or T cells enriched from blood (not recorded which). The V call is TRBV4-1, the J call TRBJ2-7; D is possibly TRBD1 (6 bases). In DNA, the CDR3 is TGCGCCAGCAGCCAATCCCCGAGACAGGACTCCTACGAGCAGTACTTC. It specifies CASSQSPRQDSYEQYF.